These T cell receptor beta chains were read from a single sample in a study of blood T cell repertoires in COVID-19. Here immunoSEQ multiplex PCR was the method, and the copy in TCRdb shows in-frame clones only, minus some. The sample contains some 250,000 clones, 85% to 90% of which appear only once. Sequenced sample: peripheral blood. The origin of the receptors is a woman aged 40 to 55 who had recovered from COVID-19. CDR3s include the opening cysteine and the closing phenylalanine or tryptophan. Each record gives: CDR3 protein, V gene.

CASRTQPQASEAFF TRBV7-2
CASSLDPSSYNEQFF TRBV11-3
CAGQGGGFAQPQHF TRBV27
CASSERRAGYTF TRBV6-1
CAWGGRPGPTGELFF TRBV30
CASSLVGQPSYEQYF TRBV7-2
CASSLYGTGPNTEAFF TRBV7-6
CASSTGGALKTSQLSNEQFF TRBV28
CASSYSGGKNSPLHF TRBV6-5
CAWGGRQETQYF TRBV30
CASSIGSGSGETQYF TRBV19
CAGTSGGSGANVLTF TRBV6-5
CASSRRGRIQETQYF TRBV9
CASSPGAGWGIAGANVLTF TRBV4-3
CATSRDVASDSTDTQYF TRBV15
CATSRDLVGAGNTIYF TRBV15
CASSTRGLGELFF TRBV11-3
CAWSIGGSGGKNIQYF TRBV30
CASRGSGNRYTGELFF TRBV10-2
CASGPGRDTDTQYF TRBV12-5
CASSLAGTPNTEAFF TRBV5-1
CASSLGEGFGTEAFF TRBV5-4
CASSLGSGLAAETQYF TRBV5-1
CASTAQHGGQPQHF TRBV6-5
CASSKRAGGCEKLFF TRBV21-1
CASRATGGWTEAFF TRBV6-5
CASSFYSGRGDNEQFF TRBV7-2
CASSEAGPQDTQYF TRBV6-1
CASSPSPLGTDTQYF TRBV5-5
CASRSRGGPNEQFF TRBV7-2
CASSIDLSRGTEAFF TRBV19
CASSSSQGRTQYF TRBV2
CAWRRLADAYEQYF TRBV30
CASSPTGARYEQYF TRBV6-6
CASTLTGGYTEAFF TRBV6-6
CASSRGEAGPPLETQYF TRBV5-5
CASSPPGQGTDTQYF TRBV28
CASSLGVAGNSGNTIYF TRBV7-2
CASSMWAGELYTF TRBV19
CASSARASSMNTEAFF TRBV11-1
CAWTYPGAINQPQHF TRBV30
CASSQEALNSYNEQFF TRBV4-3
CASSRGGSLGHEQFF TRBV5-4
CASSAQGWDTEAFF TRBV3-1/TRBV3-2
CASSLFGGTEAFF TRBV12-3/TRBV12-4